The next 17 T cell receptor beta chains were all read from a single sample in a study of blood T cell repertoires in COVID-19. Using immunoSEQ multiplex PCR, the repertoire was profiled, and TCRdb retains in-frame clones only, with some absent. The repertoire includes around 270,000 clones, about 89% of them detected once, and approximately 4.2% sits in the top ten. The sample comprised peripheral blood. Receptors were obtained from a man aged 35 to 55 with acute or convalescent COVID-19.

The V and J genes are TRBV14 and TRBJ2-5; 10 bases are a match to TRBD2. After removal of 1 base from V and 4 bases from J, the junction contained 9 bases not matched to a gene. Germline V gene sequence: CDR1 SGHDN, CDR2 FVKESK. There are 17 residues in the CDR3. The CDR3 sequence: CASSQALIAGGGETQYF. DNA for the CDR3: TGTGCCAGCAGCCAAGCCCTGATAGCGGGGGGAGGAGAGACCCAGTACTTC.

This clone came up once. The V call is TRBV27, the J call TRBJ1-6; 7 nucleotides line up with TRBD1. With V trimmed by 6 bases and J by 9 bases, 11 bases remained unmatched. Germline assignment: CDR1 MNHEY and CDR2 SMNVEV (reference sequence). This CDR3 spans 15 amino acids. In DNA, the CDR3 is TGTGCCAGCAGCCTATCGACAGGGTCAGGTTCACCCCTCCACTTT. The encoded protein is CASSLSTGSGSPLHF.

The V and J genes are TRBV14 and TRBJ1-2; possible D gene TRBD1, 5 bases. Trimming took off 0 bases at V and 5 bases at J, with 13 bases between the two ends. Germline CDR1 is SGHDN and CDR2 is FVKESK. This CDR3 is built from 15 residues. CDR3 coding DNA: TGTGCCAGCAGCCAAGATACGGGGGTGTTTTATGGCTACACCTTC. Its protein product is CASSQDTGVFYGYTF.

This chain joins TRBV7-6 and TRBJ1-1; no clear D. The CDR3 has 15 residues. Germline V CDR1 and CDR2: SGHVS, FNYEAQ. Deletions cut 1 base from V and 1 base from J, with 10 bases between. The CDR3 region has the DNA TGTGCCAGCAGCTTAGGGGTCTCAGGGAACACTGAAGCTTTCTTT. It translates to CASSLGVSGNTEAFF.

The V call is TRBV5-4, the J call TRBJ1-5; D ambiguous. V gave up 0 bases and J gave up 7 bases, with 8 bases separating them. The CDR3 is made up of 13 amino acids. Germline V lookup: CDR1 SGHNT, CDR2 YYREEE (reference sequence). CDR3 bases: TGTGCCAGCAGCTTGGGGGGAGGACAGCCCCAGCATTTT. This encodes CASSLGGGQPQHF. Full variable domain (remainder filled in from reference TRBV5-4 and TRBJ1-5): ETGVTQSPTHLIKTRGQQVTLRCSSQSGHNTVSWYQQALGQGPQFIFQYYREEENGRGNFPPRFSGLQFPNYSSELNVNALELDDSALYLCASSLGGGQPQHFGDGTRLSIL.

This clone is a singleton in its sample. The chain couples TRBV19 to TRBJ2-7; 7 bases match TRBD1. V dropped 7 bases and J dropped 2; count of bases not matched to a gene: 11. This CDR3 spans 15 amino acids. The germline CDR1 and CDR2 sequences are LNHDA and SQIVND (reference sequence). The DNA of the CDR3 is TGTGCCAGTAAAGACGGGACAGCAAGAACCTACGAGCAGTACTTC. Translation: CASKDGTARTYEQYF.

The table lists this clone with a few counts. V and J are TRBV3-1 (or the pseudogene TRBV3-2) and TRBJ1-6, with TRBD1 matching 9 bases. The germline V gene has CDR1 LGHDT and CDR2 YNNKEL (reference sequence). V was pared by 7 bases and J by 13 bases, with 8 bases of the junction left unmatched. The CDR3 is 13 amino acids. The CDR3 reads CASTPGQGRPLHF. The CDR3 nucleotides are TGTGCCAGCACCCCGGGACAGGGAAGGCCCCTCCACTTT.

Turning to this clone: The junction does not match germline at one end; this may be a read error. The genes are TRBV6-1 and TRBJ2-7, with D possibly being TRBD1 (5 bases). This CDR3 has 10 amino acids. Germline-derived CDR1 and CDR2 are MNHNS and SASEGT. Here the CDR3 reads CASSDRTDNF. In DNA form, the CDR3 reads TGTGCCAGCAGTGATAGGACGGACAACTTC.

The CDR3 DNA follows: TGCGCCAGCAGCCAAGATTCGGTGGGGCGATCCGATTCCTACGAGCAGTACTTC. It encodes CASSQDSVGRSDSYEQYF. The V and J genes are TRBV4-1 and TRBJ2-7, with a tentative D call TRBD1 (5 bases). The germline CDR1 and CDR2 sequences are MGHRA and YSYEKL. The V end lost 0 bases, the J end lost 1 base, and 19 bases lay between the germline ends. This CDR3 comprises 18 residues.

This clone was seen once. The same CDR3 is also encoded by other DNA sequences in this sample. The chain combines TRBV3-1 (or the pseudogene TRBV3-2) with TRBJ1-5, with TRBD1 matching 11 bases. The junction had 3 bases not matched to a gene; V was cut back by 4 bases and J by 7 bases. The CDR3 contains 14 residues. Germline CDR1 and CDR2: LGHDT and YNNKEL (reference sequence). In DNA form, the CDR3 reads TGTGCCAGCAGCCGGACAGGGGGCGAACAGCCCCAGCATTTT. Translated, it gives CASSRTGGEQPQHF.

In its sample, this clone was seen once. The sample holds other DNA sequences that translate to the same CDR3. The rearrangement uses TRBV24-1 and TRBJ2-7, with D uncertain. This CDR3 region has 12 residues. Germline V gives CDR1 KGHDR, CDR2 SFDVKD. V was shortened by 1 base and J by 5 bases, with 5 bases between the two germline ends. This CDR3 is CATSDFSDEQYF. In nucleotides, the CDR3 is TGTGCCACCAGTGATTTCAGTGACGAGCAGTACTTC.

The chain uses TRBV11-1 and TRBJ2-7; D gene unclear. The CDR3 sequence is 14 residues long. V was cut by 5 bases and J by 0 bases, with 11 bases left in between. The V gene's germline CDR1 is SGHAT and CDR2 FQDESV (reference sequence). This chain's CDR3 is CASSLLYSSYEQYF. For the CDR3, the DNA is TGTGCCAGCAGCCTACTTTACAGCTCCTACGAGCAGTACTTC.

The table lists this clone with a count of one. The chain couples TRBV27 to TRBJ1-4; D is undetermined. The V end was cut by 6 bases, the J end by 5 bases, with 10 bases between. CDR1 is MNHEY and CDR2 is SMNVEV in the germline V gene (reference sequence). The CDR3 consists of 13 residues. As DNA, the CDR3 is TGTGCCAGCAGCGATGAGTGGAATGAAAAACTGTTTTTT. Its translation: CASSDEWNEKLFF.

This chain uses TRBV4-1 with TRBJ1-3; D not resolved. Trimming took 3 bases from V and 2 from J, leaving 11 bases between them. CDR1 is MGHRA and CDR2 is YSYEKL in the germline V gene. This CDR3 spans 15 amino acids. The CDR3 region is CASSQGMRAGNTIYF. The CDR3 nucleotides read TGCGCCAGCAGCCAGGGGATGAGGGCTGGAAACACCATATATTTT.

This chain joins TRBV5-1 and TRBJ2-7, with D possibly TRBD2 on 5 matching bases. Germline lookup yields CDR1 SGHRS and CDR2 YFSETQ. V lost 1 base and J lost 1, with 9 bases in between. The CDR3 sequence is 14 residues long. The CDR3 DNA reads as TGCGCCAGCAGCTTGCGCGGGTTTTCCTACGAGCAGTACTTC. As protein: CASSLRGFSYEQYF.

This chain joins TRBV6-5 and TRBJ1-3; 7 bases are shared with TRBD1. This CDR3 spans 13 amino acids. Germline loops: CDR1 MNHEY, CDR2 SVGAGI. The ends lost 7 bases at V and 13 bases at J; junction bases unmatched: 13. CDR3: CASNVLMGQLIYF. The DNA of the CDR3 is TGTGCCAGCAATGTACTTATGGGACAGCTGATATATTTT.

Points on this clone: This sample includes further DNA sequences coding for the same CDR3. The gene calls are TRBV18 and TRBJ1-4; a possible D gene is TRBD1 (6 bases). V gave up 0 bases and J gave up 5 bases, with 10 bases separating them. The CDR3 is made up of 15 amino acids. Germline loops: CDR1 KGHSH, CDR2 LQKENI. CDR3: CASSPPGQGNEKLFF. In DNA, the CDR3 is TGTGCCAGCTCACCACCTGGGCAGGGGAATGAAAAACTGTTTTTT.